These 18 T cell receptor beta chains were all obtained from the same sample, sequenced in a study of blood T cells in healthy people across ages. Next came a second PCR, run for about 6 to 12 cycles, which used a sample-barcoded 5' primer along with a J-beta primer mix. From the 5' RACE reads, TCRdb called clonotypes with MiXCR, one entry per CDR3 protein. The table includes 950,000 to 1,200,000 distinct CDR3 sequences, around two fifths detected once. Sequencing used blood. These receptors all come from a man aged 18-30 years in good health.

The V call is TRBV20-1, the J call TRBJ1-2, with a possible D match to TRBD1 (5 bases). Trimming pared 4 bases from V and 8 bases from J, leaving 17 bases between. CDR3 size: 13 residues. The germline V gene encodes CDR1 DFQATT and CDR2 SNEGSKA (reference sequence). CDR3 coding DNA: TGCAGTGCTAATAGGGACGGGATCGGCGGCTACACCTTC. Its protein product is CSANRDGIGGYTF.

The V call is TRBV11-1, the J call TRBJ2-3; 8 bases fit TRBD2. This CDR3 contains 19 residues. Per the germline V gene, CDR1 is SGHAT and CDR2 is FQDESV (reference sequence). J was trimmed by 0 bases and V by 5 bases; bases with no gene match: 16. In nucleotides, the CDR3 is TGTGCCAGCAGCGATGAAAAGAGCGGGAGCCGTCTGAGCACAGATACGCAGTATTTT. Translated: CASSDEKSGSRLSTDTQYF.

The chain employs TRBV6-5 and TRBJ1-6, with 7 bases matching TRBD1. The V and J ends lost 7 bases and 9 bases, in that order; junction bases with no gene match: 12. This CDR3 has 15 amino acids. CDR1 and CDR2 (germline): MNHEY, SVGAGI. In DNA, the CDR3 is TGTGCCAGCACCCAACCCCGACAGGGAGGTTCACCCCTCCACTTT. This encodes CASTQPRQGGSPLHF.

As concerns this clonotype: An end of the junction does not agree with germline; a read error may underlie this. The chain carries TRBV29-1 and TRBJ1-1, with D tentatively TRBD1 (5 bases). Looked up from germline, CDR1 is SQVTM and CDR2 is ANQGSEA. The CDR3 runs 15 residues. The CDR3 sequence is CGVERPTGANNEAFF. Written as DNA, the CDR3 is TGCGGCGTTGAACGCCCAACCGGGGCGAACAATGAAGCTTTCTTT.

Many counts were recorded for this clonotype. CDR3 protein: CSVAGRVTFTDTQYF. The CDR3 bases are TGCAGCGTAGCGGGGAGGGTCACTTTCACAGATACGCAGTATTTT. The rearrangement uses TRBV29-1 and TRBJ2-3; the match to TRBD2 covers 7 bases. Per the germline V gene, CDR1 is SQVTM and CDR2 is ANQGSEA. The CDR3 covers 15 residues. The trim removed 6 bases at V and 2 bases at J, leaving 11 bases unmatched.

This clonotype was observed a handful of times. This rearrangement joins TRBV12-5 to TRBJ2-1, with D perhaps TRBD1 (6 bases). The V gene lost 1 base and the J gene lost 4 bases, with 8 bases spanning the gap. The CDR3 spans 14 residues. The germline gives CDR1 LGHNT, CDR2 FRNRAP. CDR3 coding DNA: TGTGCTAGTGGTTTGGGGACAGTTTACAATGAGCAGTTCTTC. It yields the protein CASGLGTVYNEQFF.

The sample holds a few counts of this clonotype. The CDR3 nucleotides read TGTGCCAGCAGCCGAGACACCTCCTATAATTCACCCCTCCACTTT. This sequence encodes CASSRDTSYNSPLHF. This chain joins TRBV4-2 and TRBJ1-6; D not certain. Germline V gene lookup returns CDR1 LGHNA and CDR2 YNFKEQ. The CDR3 length is 15 residues. V was pared by 4 bases and J by 0 bases, with 7 bases between.

This chain joins TRBV4-1 and TRBJ2-1, with TRBD2 as a possible D gene (5 bases). With the DNA end fitting TRBJ2-7 better, the J assignment may be wrong. This CDR3 spans 14 amino acids. CDR1 is MGHRA, CDR2 YSYEKL, per germline. The CDR3 region is CASSQGAASNEQYF. The CDR3, as DNA: TGCGCCAGCAGCCAAGGGGCGGCTAGCAATGAGCAGTACTTC.

This clonotype was detected a few times. The V gene is TRBV5-5, the J gene TRBJ2-7; 9 bases agree with TRBD1. After removal of 3 bases from V and 3 bases from J, the junction contained 10 bases not matched to a gene. CDR3 length equals 16 residues. Germline V gene lookup returns CDR1 SGHKS and CDR2 YYEKEE (reference sequence). The CDR3 sequence: CASSSITGGDLYEQYF. The CDR3 nucleotides are TGTGCCAGCAGCTCTATTACAGGGGGCGACCTCTACGAGCAGTACTTC.

This clonotype has only one observation. The chain employs TRBV19 and TRBJ2-1; 10 positions match TRBD2. This CDR3 spans 14 amino acids. V dropped 8 bases and J dropped 6; count of bases not matched to a gene: 7. Germline lookup yields CDR1 LNHDA and CDR2 SQIVND (reference sequence). This chain's CDR3 is CASQIAGGSNEQFF. As DNA, the CDR3 is TGTGCCAGTCAAATAGCGGGGGGATCCAATGAGCAGTTCTTC.

The V and J genes are TRBV2 and TRBJ2-4, with unresolved D. Germline assignment: CDR1 SNHLY and CDR2 FYNNEI. The CDR3 extends over 17 amino acids. V shed 5 bases and J shed 15 bases, with 32 bases lying between them. Here the CDR3 DNA reads TGTGCCAGCAGTAAGAACAGAATCGGAATCGGCCAAGAGACCCGGTACTTC. It is translated as CASSKNRIGIGQETRYF.

This clonotype has a handful of counts. The chain carries TRBV6-4 and TRBJ2-7; D is possibly TRBD2 (5 bases). The CDR3 loop spans 15 amino acids. Trimming removed 2 bases at V and 3 bases at J, with 14 bases between. The germline gives CDR1 MRHNA, CDR2 SNTAGT. The CDR3 DNA sequence: TGTGCCAGCAGTGACCTCGTACCGGGGAGCTACGAGCAGTACTTC. Protein product: CASSDLVPGSYEQYF.

The gene calls are TRBV13 and TRBJ1-4; D unclear. V was cut by 0 bases and J by 8 bases, with 13 bases left in between. This CDR3 region has 15 residues. Germline-derived CDR1 and CDR2 are PRHDT and FYEKMQ (reference sequence). CDR3 amino acids: CASSLGHDFEEKLFF. CDR3 bases: TGTGCCAGCAGCTTAGGCCACGACTTTGAGGAAAAACTGTTTTTT.

This chain uses TRBV4-1 with TRBJ1-5, with D unclear. The germline V gene has CDR1 MGHRA and CDR2 YSYEKL. The length of the CDR3 is 15 residues. V lost 1 base and J lost 7, with 14 bases in between. In DNA, the CDR3 is TGCGCCAGCAGCCAAGTCGGGTTGGGCGGCCAGCCCCAGCATTTT. Protein sequence: CASSQVGLGGQPQHF.

The CDR3 reads CASSQDLRGNQETQYF. CDR3 sequence (DNA): TGTGCCAGCAGCCAAGATTTGCGGGGGAACCAAGAGACCCAGTACTTC. The J gene is TRBJ2-5, the V gene TRBV3-1, with 7 bases matching TRBD2. Germline V gene data show CDR1 as LGHDT and CDR2 as YNNKEL (reference sequence). This CDR3 comprises 16 residues. V lost 0 bases and J lost 0; bases outside the gene matches: 4.

The J gene is TRBJ2-2, the V gene TRBV20-1; D remains ambiguous. CDR1 and CDR2 from the germline V gene are DFQATT and SNEGSKA (reference sequence). The germline V and J ends were trimmed by 6 bases and 5 bases, with 16 bases remaining between them. This CDR3 contains 14 residues. The CDR3 nucleotides are TGCAGTGCCCCCGGCCCTACCCCAACCGGGGAGCTGTTTTTT. Translated, it gives CSAPGPTPTGELFF.

This clonotype was seen a handful of times. V usage is TRBV7-2 and J usage is TRBJ2-3, with D possibly TRBD2 on 5 matching bases. V was pared by 5 bases and J by 0 bases, with 15 bases between. The CDR3 is 16 amino acids. The germline V gene has CDR1 SGHTA and CDR2 FQGNSA. CDR3 loop: CASSPLGVSSTDTQYF. CDR3 bases: TGTGCCAGCAGCCCTCTCGGGGTTTCTAGCACAGATACGCAGTATTTT.

The chain has TRBV3-1 and TRBJ2-1, with D perhaps given as TRBD1 or TRBD2 (5 bases each). The V gene lost 0 bases and the J gene lost 1 base, with 13 bases spanning the gap. In germline, CDR1 is LGHDT, CDR2 YNNKEL (reference sequence). This CDR3 spans 17 amino acids. DNA of the CDR3: TGTGCCAGCAGCCAAGATCGGGGCGGTGAATCCTACAATGAGCAGTTCTTC. Residues: CASSQDRGGESYNEQFF.